This TCR beta chain was recovered during a study of blood T cell repertoires in COVID-19. For the study at large: Sources were T cells, B-cell-depleted T cells, or PBMCs; the material itself was cDNA or gDNA.

Original methodology: Quantification of nucleated cells was approximated via reference gene primer amplification. This table comes from immunoSEQ multiplex PCR, and its TCRdb copy is limited to in-frame clones, with some not included. V, J and clone size derive from that table, while D and trimming were established from the DNA sequence. Here the sample spans hundreds of thousands of clones, approximately 88% being singletons. With regard to this clone: The sample holds other DNA sequences that translate to the same CDR3.

The CDR3 spans 15 residues. The V gene's germline CDR1 is MGHRA and CDR2 YSYEKL. Deletions cut 0 bases from V and 0 bases from J, with 6 bases between. The sequencing input was peripheral blood. The V and J genes are TRBV4-1 and TRBJ1-5; D not resolved. The receptor was isolated from a man in his late teens or twenties with active or convalescent COVID-19. The CDR3 DNA reads as TGCGCCAGCAGCCAAGAAGGAGTTAGCAATCAGCCCCAGCATTTT. Translating gives CASSQEGVSNQPQHF.